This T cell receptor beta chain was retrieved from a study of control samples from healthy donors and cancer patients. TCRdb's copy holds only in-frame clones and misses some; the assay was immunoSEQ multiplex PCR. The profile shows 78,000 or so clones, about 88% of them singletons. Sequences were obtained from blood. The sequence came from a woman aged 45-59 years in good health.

The CDR3 reads CASSLSPGQGLYGYTF. In nucleotides, the CDR3 is TGTGCCAGCAGTCTCTCCCCGGGACAGGGGCTCTATGGCTACACCTTC. The chain has TRBV27 and TRBJ1-2, with 10 nucleotides matching TRBD1. Germline V gene lookup returns CDR1 MNHEY and CDR2 SMNVEV (reference sequence). CDR3 length: 16 residues. V shed 5 bases and J 4 bases; nucleotides not matched to a gene: 10.